This T cell receptor (beta chain) appears in the sequencing data of a study of T cell repertoires in cytomegalovirus infection. Study-level information: Public TCR beta signatures marked donors with CMV infection and the matching HLA. The study's findings and limits: Individuals carrying CMV plus the relevant HLA were identified by cumulative frequency of public TCR beta families. There were HLA-C-restricted CMV-specific TCR beta clonotypes dominating the ex vivo response.

Many counts were recorded for this clonotype. What it binds is not known. Each CDR3 protein is one row after TCRdb ran MiXCR on the reads. The sample carries about a million distinct CDR3 sequences, roughly 30% recorded once. The sequence was collected from a human donor in good health (CMV status not recorded). Some clones in this sample may be carry-over from other donors' samples. The material was cultured CD8+ T cells from PBMCs, obtained from culture after CMV antigen stimulation.

CDR3 sequence: CASSPQSGTGLYEQYF. For the CDR3, the DNA is TGTGCCAGCAGCCCACAAAGCGGGACGGGGCTTTACGAGCAGTACTTC. V and J are TRBV7-9 and TRBJ2-7; TRBD2 aligns across 7 bases. The CDR3 runs to 16 residues. V trimming: 5 bases; J trimming: 4 bases; junction bases outside the gene matches: 14. The germline CDR1 and CDR2 sequences are SEHNR and FQNEAQ (reference sequence).